This T cell receptor beta chain was sequenced for a study of Graves' ophthalmopathy and Graves' hyperthyroidism. This clonotype was counted many times. Its antigen is unknown. The CDR3 runs to 13 residues. Germline loops: CDR1 GTSNPN, CDR2 SVGIG (reference sequence). The V and J ends lost 5 bases and 6 bases respectively, with 13 bases between them. The sequenced template was RNA, covering the TCR beta CDR3 region. First-round RT-PCR used HTBI primers; second-round multiplex PCR followed. One entry per CDR3 protein, called by TCRdb with MiXCR from the multiplex PCR reads. The table shows over 150,000 distinct CDR3 sequences, with approximately 40% occurring only once. Regarding the study as a whole: As the model predicted ophthalmopathy progression, it achieved a sensitivity of less than 71% and a specificity of 72% to 80%.

Ineligible for inclusion were patients with other autoimmune diseases, uncontrolled infections, pregnancy or lactation. The diagnosis was founded upon clinical symptoms, serum thyroxine, TRAb, thyroid ultrasound and orbital computed tomography. The sequence was collected from a woman aged 40 to 50 with Graves' ophthalmopathy. V usage is TRBV30 and J usage is TRBJ2-2; D is ambiguous. The sequenced sample was peripheral blood. The CDR3 DNA sequence: TGTGCCTGGTCCTCGGACCTTCCCGGGGAGCTGTTTTTT. As protein: CAWSSDLPGELFF.